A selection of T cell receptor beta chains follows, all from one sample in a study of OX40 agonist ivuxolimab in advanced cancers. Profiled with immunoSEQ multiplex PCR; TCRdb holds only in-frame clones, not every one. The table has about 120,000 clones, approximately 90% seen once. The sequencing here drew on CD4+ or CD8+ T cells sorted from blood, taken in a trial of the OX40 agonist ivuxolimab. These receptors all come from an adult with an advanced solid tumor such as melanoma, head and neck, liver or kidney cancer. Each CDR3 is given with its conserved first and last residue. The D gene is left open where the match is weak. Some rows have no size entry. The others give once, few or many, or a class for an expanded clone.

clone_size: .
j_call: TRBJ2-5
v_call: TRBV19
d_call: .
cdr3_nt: TGTGCCAGTAGTGGTCCCGGGACCCAGTACTTC
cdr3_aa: CASSGPGTQYF

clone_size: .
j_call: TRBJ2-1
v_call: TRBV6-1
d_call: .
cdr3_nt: TGTGCCAGCTCGCCAGTTTACAATGAGCAGTTCTTC
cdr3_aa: CASSPVYNEQFF

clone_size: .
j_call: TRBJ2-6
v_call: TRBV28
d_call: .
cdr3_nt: TGTGCCAGCAGTCCTCAAGGGACCTACTCTGGGGCCAACGTCCTGACTTTC
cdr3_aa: CASSPQGTYSGANVLTF

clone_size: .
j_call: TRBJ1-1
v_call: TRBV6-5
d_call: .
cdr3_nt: TGTGCCAGCCAAACAGGAACTGAAGCTTTCTTT
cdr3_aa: CASQTGTEAFF

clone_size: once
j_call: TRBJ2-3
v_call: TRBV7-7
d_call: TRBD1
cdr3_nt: TGTGCCAGCAGCACGGGACAGTCCACAGATACGCAGTATTTT
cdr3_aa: CASSTGQSTDTQYF

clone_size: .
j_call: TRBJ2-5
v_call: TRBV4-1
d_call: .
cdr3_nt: TGCGCCAGCAGCCAAGAACCAGAGCTGGAGACCCAGTACTTC
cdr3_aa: CASSQEPELETQYF

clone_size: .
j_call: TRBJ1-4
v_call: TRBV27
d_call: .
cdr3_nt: TGTGCCAGCAGTTTAGGGGGGGGCACTACTAATGAAAAACTGTTTTTT
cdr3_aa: CASSLGGGTTNEKLFF

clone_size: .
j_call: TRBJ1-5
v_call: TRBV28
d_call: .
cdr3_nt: TGTGCCAGCAGTTCGATATACATAGGAGGCAATCAGCCCCAGCATTTT
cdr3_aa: CASSSIYIGGNQPQHF

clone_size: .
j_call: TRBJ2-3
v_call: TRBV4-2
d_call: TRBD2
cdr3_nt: TGTGCCAGCAGCCAAGATTGGACGGGAGGGACAGATACGCAGTATTTT
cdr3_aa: CASSQDWTGGTDTQYF

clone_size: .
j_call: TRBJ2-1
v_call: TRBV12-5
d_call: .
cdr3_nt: TGTGCTAGTGGTTCGTCCGGCGTCGGGGGTGAGCAGTTCTTC
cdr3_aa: CASGSSGVGGEQFF

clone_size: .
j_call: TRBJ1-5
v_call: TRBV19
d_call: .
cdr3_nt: TGTGCCAGTAGTATAGGGCAGGGGTTCGGTCAGCCCCAGCATTTT
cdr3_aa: CASSIGQGFGQPQHF

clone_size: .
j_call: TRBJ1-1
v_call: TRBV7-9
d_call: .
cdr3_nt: TGTGCCAGCAGCTTAGGCTCAGGGATGAACACTGAAGCTTTCTTT
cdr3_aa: CASSLGSGMNTEAFF

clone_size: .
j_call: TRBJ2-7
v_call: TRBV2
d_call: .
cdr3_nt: TGTGCCAGCAGTGAAAACTACTACGAGCAGTACTTC
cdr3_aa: CASSENYYEQYF

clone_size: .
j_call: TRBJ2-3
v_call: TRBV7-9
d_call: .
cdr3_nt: TGTGCCAGCAGCCCAACTAGCACAGATACGCAGTATTTT
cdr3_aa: CASSPTSTDTQYF

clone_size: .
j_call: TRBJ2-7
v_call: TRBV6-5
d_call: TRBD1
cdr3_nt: TGTGCCAGCAGCCGGACAGGGCTCTCCTACGAGCAGTACTTC
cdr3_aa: CASSRTGLSYEQYF

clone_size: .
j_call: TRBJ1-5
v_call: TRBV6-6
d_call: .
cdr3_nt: TGTGCCAGCAGTTATCAGAGCAATCAGCCCCAGCATTTT
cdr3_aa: CASSYQSNQPQHF

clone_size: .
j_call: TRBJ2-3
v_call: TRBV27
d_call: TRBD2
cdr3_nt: TGTGCCAGCAGTTTAAGGGCTAGCGGGGGGGCTTCTGATACGCAGTATTTT
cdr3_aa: CASSLRASGGASDTQYF

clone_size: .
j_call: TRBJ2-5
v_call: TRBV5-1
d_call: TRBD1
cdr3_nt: TGCGCCAGCAGCTTGGGCCCTTTCGACAGGGTTGATCAAGAGACCCAGTACTTC
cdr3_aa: CASSLGPFDRVDQETQYF

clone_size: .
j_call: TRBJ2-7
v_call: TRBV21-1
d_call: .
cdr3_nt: TGTGCCAGCAGCAAAACATCCGTAGCGGGGGCGAACTACGAGCAGTACTTC
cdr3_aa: CASSKTSVAGANYEQYF

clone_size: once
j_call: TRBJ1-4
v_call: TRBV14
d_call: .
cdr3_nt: TGTGCCAGCAGCCAGCCAGGGTTGAATGAAAAACTGTTTTTT
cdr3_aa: CASSQPGLNEKLFF

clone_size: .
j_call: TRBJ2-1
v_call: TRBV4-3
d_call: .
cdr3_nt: TGCGCCAGCAGCCGTGGGGAATATGTAGACAATGAGCAGTTCTTC
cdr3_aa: CASSRGEYVDNEQFF

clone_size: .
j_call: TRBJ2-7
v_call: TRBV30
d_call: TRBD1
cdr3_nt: TGTGCCTGGAGTCAACAGGGGTACGAGCAGTACTTC
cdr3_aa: CAWSQQGYEQYF

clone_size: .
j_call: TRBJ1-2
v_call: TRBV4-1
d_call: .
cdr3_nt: TGCGCCAGCAGCCAAGGGGACACGGAAACGGGGGGCTACACCTTC
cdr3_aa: CASSQGDTETGGYTF

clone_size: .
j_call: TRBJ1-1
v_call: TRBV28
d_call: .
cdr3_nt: TGTGCCAGCAGTTTACGGGGGGTCAGCACTGAAGCTTTCTTT
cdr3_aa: CASSLRGVSTEAFF

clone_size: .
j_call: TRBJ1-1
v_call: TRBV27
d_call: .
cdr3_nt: TGTGCCAGCAGTTTATTGGCCAAGATGAACACTGAAGCTTTCTTT
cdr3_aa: CASSLLAKMNTEAFF

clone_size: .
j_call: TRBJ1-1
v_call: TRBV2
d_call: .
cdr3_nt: TGTGCCAGCAAAGTAGACGCTGAAGCTTTCTTT
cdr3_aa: CASKVDAEAFF

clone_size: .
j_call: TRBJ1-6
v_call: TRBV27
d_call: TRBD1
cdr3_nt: TGTGCCAGCAGTCGCGGGGGGGGGACAGGGATTTCACCCCTCCACTTT
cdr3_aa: CASSRGGGTGISPLHF

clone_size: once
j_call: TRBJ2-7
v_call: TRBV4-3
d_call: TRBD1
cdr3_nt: TGCGCCAGCAGCCTAGGGACAGGGGGACCCGAGCAGTACTTC
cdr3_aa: CASSLGTGGPEQYF

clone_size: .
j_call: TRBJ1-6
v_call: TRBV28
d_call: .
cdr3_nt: TGTGCCAGCAGTTCCCCGGTCACGAGCGGTTCGAATTCACCCCTCCACTTT
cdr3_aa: CASSSPVTSGSNSPLHF

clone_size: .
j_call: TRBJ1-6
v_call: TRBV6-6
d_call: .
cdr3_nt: TGTGCCAGCAGTTACCGAGGGACGTCGGGTTCACCCCTCCACTTT
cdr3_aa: CASSYRGTSGSPLHF

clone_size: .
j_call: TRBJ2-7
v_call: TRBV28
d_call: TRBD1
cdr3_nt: TGTGCCAGCAACGTCCGGACAGGGGGCTACGAGCAGTACTTC
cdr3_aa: CASNVRTGGYEQYF

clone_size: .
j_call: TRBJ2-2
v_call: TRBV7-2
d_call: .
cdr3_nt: TGTGCCAGCAGCTTAGTTGCGGGGTGGAGCGGGGAGCTGTTTTTT
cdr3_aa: CASSLVAGWSGELFF

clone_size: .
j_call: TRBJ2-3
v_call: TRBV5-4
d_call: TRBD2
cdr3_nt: TGTGCCTCTAGCGGGCTTTACACAGATACGCAGTATTTT
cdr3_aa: CASSGLYTDTQYF

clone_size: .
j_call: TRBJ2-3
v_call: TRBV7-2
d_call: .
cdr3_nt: TGTGCCAGCAGCTTATATATGGCCCAGCGGCAAGATACGCAGTATTTT
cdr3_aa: CASSLYMAQRQDTQYF

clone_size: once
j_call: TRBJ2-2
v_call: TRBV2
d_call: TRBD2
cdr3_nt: TGTGCCCGCGGCCGGACTAGCGGGGGGGCGGGCACCGGGGAGCTGTTTTTT
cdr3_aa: CARGRTSGGAGTGELFF

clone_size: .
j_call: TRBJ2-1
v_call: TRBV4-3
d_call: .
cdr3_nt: TGCGCCAGCAGCCCAACCCAAGCCGTCAATGAGCAGTTCTTC
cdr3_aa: CASSPTQAVNEQFF

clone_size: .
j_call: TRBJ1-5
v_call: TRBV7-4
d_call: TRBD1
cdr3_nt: TGTGCCAGCAGCTTAGCGGGGGACAGGGGATCGAATCAGCCCCAGCATTTT
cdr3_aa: CASSLAGDRGSNQPQHF

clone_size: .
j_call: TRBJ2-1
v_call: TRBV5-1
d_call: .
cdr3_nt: TGCGCCACCAACCTGGGCGGCCTCTACAATGAGCAGTTCTTC
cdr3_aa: CATNLGGLYNEQFF

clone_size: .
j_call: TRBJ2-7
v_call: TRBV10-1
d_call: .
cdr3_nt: TGCGCCAGCAGTGTTTTTCTTCGCGGCGAGCAGTACTTC
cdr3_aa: CASSVFLRGEQYF

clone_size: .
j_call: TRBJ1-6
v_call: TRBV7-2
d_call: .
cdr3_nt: TGTGCCAGCAGCTTAGTGGGCACGCAGGCTTATAATTCACCCCTCCACTTT
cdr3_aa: CASSLVGTQAYNSPLHF

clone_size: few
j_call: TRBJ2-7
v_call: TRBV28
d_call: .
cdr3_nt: TGTGCCAGCAGTTTATACGAGCAGTACTTC
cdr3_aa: CASSLYEQYF

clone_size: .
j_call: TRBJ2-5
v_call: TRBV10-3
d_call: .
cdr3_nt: TGTGCCATCAGTGATGGCACTTATCAAGAGACCCAGTACTTC
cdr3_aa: CAISDGTYQETQYF

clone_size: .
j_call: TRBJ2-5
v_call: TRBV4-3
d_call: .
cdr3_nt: TGCGCCAGCAGCCAAGAGAGAAGGGAAGGTGAGACCCAGTACTTC
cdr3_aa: CASSQERREGETQYF

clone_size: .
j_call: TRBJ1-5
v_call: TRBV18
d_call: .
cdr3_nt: TGTGCCAGCTCACCGCCGGGACCGAGCGGAACTCAGCCCCAGCATTTT
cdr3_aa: CASSPPGPSGTQPQHF

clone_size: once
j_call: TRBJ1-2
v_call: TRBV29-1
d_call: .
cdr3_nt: TGCAGCGTTGAAGATCGGAGTACGCAGCTTGGCTACACCTTC
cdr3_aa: CSVEDRSTQLGYTF

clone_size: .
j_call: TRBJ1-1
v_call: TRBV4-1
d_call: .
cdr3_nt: TGCGCCAGCAGCCCTGGACTGACGAACACTGAAGCTTTCTTT
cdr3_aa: CASSPGLTNTEAFF

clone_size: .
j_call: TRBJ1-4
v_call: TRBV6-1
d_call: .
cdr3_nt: TGTGCCAGCAGTTCGACAGTTACAAATGAAAAACTGTTTTTT
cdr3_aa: CASSSTVTNEKLFF

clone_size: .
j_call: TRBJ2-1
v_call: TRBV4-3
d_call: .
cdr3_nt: TGCGCCAGCAGCCAAGATCGGGGTAGGGGCCAGAATGAGCAGTTCTTC
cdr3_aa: CASSQDRGRGQNEQFF

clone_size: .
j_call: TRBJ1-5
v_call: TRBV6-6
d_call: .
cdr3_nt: TGTGCCAGTAGAGCGGGCAATCAGCCCCAGCATTTT
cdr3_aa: CASRAGNQPQHF

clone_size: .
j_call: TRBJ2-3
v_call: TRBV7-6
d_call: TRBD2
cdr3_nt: TGTGCCAGCAGCTTAGGGGTAGCGGGGGTAACAGATACGCAGTATTTT
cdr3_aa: CASSLGVAGVTDTQYF

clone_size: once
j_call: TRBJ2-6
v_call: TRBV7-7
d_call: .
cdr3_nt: TGTGCTAGCAGCGCACACTCTGGGGCCAACGTCCTGACTTTC
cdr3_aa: CASSAHSGANVLTF

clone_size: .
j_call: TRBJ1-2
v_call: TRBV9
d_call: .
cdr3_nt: TGTGCCAGCAGCGTAGCGGGGAACTATGGCTACACCTTC
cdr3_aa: CASSVAGNYGYTF

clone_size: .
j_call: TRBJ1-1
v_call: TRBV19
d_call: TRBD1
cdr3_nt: TGTGCCAGTAACAGGGGCCTTATGAACACTGAAGCTTTCTTT
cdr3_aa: CASNRGLMNTEAFF